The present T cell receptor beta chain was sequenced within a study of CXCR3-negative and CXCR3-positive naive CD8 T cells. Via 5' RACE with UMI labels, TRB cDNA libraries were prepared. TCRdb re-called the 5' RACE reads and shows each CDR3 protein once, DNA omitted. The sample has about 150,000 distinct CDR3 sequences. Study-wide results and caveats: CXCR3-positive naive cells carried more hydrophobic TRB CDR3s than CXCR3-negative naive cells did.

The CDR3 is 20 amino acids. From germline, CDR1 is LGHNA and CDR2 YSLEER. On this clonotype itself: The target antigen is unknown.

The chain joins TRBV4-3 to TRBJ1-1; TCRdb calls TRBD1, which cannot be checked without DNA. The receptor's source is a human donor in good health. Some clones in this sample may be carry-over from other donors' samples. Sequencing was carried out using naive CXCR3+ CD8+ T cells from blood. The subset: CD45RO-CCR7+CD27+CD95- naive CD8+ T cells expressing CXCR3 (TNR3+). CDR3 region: CASSQDLVRNSIIMNTEAFF.